Detailed here is one T cell receptor beta chain. Germline CDR1 MNHNY, CDR2 SVGAGI (reference sequence). This CDR3 is 14 amino acids long. Trimming stripped 4 bases from V and 2 bases from J, with 10 bases between. The data were produced by immunoSEQ multiplex PCR, yet TCRdb's version contains in-frame clones alone and is incomplete. The sample holds about 160,000 clones, about 87% seen once. The data are from a study of control samples from healthy donors and cancer patients. The sequence was obtained from a man aged 25 to 40 in good health. The rearrangement joins TRBV6-6 to TRBJ2-3, with a possible D match to TRBD1 (5 bases). Sequencing was performed on blood. CDR3 in amino acids: CASSFRAYTDTQYF. The CDR3 DNA is TGTGCCAGCAGTTTCAGGGCCTACACAGATACGCAGTATTTT.